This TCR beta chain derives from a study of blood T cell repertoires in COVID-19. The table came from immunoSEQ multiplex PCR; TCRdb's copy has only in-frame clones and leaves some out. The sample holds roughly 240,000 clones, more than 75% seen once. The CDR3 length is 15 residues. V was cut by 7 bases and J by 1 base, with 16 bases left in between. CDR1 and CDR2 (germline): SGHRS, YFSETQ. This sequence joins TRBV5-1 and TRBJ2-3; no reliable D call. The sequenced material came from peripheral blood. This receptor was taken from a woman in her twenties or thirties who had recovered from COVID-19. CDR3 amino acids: CASSIQGGGTDTQYF. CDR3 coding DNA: TGCGCCAGCTCAATACAAGGCGGAGGCACAGATACGCAGTATTTT.